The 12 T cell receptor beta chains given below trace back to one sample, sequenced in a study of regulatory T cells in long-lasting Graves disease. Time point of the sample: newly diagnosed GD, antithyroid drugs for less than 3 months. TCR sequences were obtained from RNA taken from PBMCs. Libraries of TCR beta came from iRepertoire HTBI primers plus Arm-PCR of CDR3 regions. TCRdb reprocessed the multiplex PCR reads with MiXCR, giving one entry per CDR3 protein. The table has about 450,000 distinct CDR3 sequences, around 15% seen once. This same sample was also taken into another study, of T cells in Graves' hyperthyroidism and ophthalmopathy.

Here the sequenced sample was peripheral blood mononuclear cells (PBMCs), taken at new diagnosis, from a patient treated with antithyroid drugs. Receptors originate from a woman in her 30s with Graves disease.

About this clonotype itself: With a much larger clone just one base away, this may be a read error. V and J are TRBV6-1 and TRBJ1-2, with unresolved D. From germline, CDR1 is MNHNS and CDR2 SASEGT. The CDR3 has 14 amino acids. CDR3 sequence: CASREGVPSYGYTF. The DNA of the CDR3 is TGTGCCAGCAGAGAAGGAGTTCCGTCCTATGGCTACACCTTC.

CDR3 residues: CASSIDRRAQHF. CDR3 DNA sequence: TGTGCCAGTAGTATAGATCGTCGGGCCCAGCATTTT. The rearrangement joins TRBV19 to TRBJ1-5, with no clear D. Germline CDR1 LNHDA, CDR2 SQIVND (reference sequence). The ends were cut back, 0 bases at V and 11 bases at J, with 8 bases in the middle. The CDR3 covers 12 residues.

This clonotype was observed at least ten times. The CDR3 DNA reads as TGTGCCAGCAGCGAGCGGGACAGGGGCGGCTATGGCTACACCTTC. Translating gives CASSERDRGGYGYTF. The rearrangement joins TRBV9 to TRBJ1-2; 10 bases match TRBD1. The CDR3 is made up of 15 amino acids. J lost 4 bases, V lost 3 bases, and 6 bases had no gene match. Per germline, CDR1 SGDLS and CDR2 YYNGEE.

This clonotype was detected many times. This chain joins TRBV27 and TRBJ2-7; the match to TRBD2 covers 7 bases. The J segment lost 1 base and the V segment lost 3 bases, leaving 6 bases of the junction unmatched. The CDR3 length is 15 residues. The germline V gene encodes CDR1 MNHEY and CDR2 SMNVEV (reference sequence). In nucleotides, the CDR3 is TGTGCCAGCAGTTTGGCGGGGGTCGGGTCCTACGAGCAGTACTTC. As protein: CASSLAGVGSYEQYF.

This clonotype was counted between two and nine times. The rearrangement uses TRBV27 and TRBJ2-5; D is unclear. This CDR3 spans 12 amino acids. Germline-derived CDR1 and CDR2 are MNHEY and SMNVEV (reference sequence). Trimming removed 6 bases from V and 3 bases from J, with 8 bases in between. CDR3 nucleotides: TGTGCCAGCAGAGGGTCAGAAGAGACCCAGTACTTC. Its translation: CASRGSEETQYF.

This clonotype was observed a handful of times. The CDR3 loop is CASSATGTGSYEQYF. The CDR3 bases are TGTGCCAGCAGCGCAACCGGGACAGGGTCCTACGAGCAGTACTTC. This rearrangement joins TRBV9 to TRBJ2-7, with 9 bases aligning to TRBD1. CDR3 length: 15 residues. V was clipped by 3 bases and J by 1 base; unmatched bases: 5. Germline lookup yields CDR1 SGDLS and CDR2 YYNGEE.

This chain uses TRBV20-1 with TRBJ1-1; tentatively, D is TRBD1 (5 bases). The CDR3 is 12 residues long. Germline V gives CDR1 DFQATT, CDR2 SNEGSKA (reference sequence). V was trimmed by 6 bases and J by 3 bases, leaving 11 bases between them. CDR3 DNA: TGCAGTGCGGGACGGGGTTACACTGAAGCTTTCTTT. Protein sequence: CSAGRGYTEAFF.

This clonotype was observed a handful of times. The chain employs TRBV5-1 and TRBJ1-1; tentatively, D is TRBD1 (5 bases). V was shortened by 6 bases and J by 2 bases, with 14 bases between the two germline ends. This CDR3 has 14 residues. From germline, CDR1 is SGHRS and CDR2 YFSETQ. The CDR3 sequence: CASTKTAVNTEAFF. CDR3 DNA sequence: TGCGCCAGCACTAAGACAGCCGTTAACACTGAAGCTTTCTTT.

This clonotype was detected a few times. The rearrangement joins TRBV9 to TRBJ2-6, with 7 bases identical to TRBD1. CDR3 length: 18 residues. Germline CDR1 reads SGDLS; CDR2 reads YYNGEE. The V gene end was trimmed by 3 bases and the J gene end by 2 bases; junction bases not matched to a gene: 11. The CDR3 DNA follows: TGTGCCAGCAGCGCTCCGATACTGACAGGGCCTGGGGCCAACGTCCTGACTTTC. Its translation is CASSAPILTGPGANVLTF.

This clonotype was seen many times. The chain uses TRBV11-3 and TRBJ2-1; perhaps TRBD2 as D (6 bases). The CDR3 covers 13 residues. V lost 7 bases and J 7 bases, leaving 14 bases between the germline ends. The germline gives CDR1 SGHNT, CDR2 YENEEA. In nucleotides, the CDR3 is TGTGCCAGCAAGAATCGGAGGGAGAATGAGCAGTTCTTC. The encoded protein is CASKNRRENEQFF.

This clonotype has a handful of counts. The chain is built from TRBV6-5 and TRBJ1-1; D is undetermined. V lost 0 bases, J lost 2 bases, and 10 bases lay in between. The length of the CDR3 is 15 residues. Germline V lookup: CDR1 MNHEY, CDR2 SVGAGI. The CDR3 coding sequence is TGTGCCAGCAGTTACTCGGGTTATTCAAACACTGAAGCTTTCTTT. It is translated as CASSYSGYSNTEAFF.

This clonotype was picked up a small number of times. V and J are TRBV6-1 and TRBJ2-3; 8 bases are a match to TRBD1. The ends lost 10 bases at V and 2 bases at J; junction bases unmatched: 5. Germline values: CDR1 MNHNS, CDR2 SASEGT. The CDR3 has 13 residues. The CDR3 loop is CAIQGAATDTQYF. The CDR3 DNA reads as TGTGCCATCCAGGGGGCAGCCACAGATACGCAGTATTTT.